The table lists the clone carrying this TCR beta chain with a few counts. No antigen is known for it. The PCR employed 60 Vbeta primers together with 13 Jbeta primers. Clones were sequenced by immunoSEQ multiplex PCR, and TCRdb holds only the in-frame ones, with some missing. This sample yields 74,000 or so clones, of which under 85% are seen a single time; 20% to 25% belongs to the top ten. Germline V gene data show CDR1 as SGHVS and CDR2 as FNYEAQ. J was trimmed by 5 bases and V by 7 bases; bases with no gene match: 13. This CDR3 is built from 16 residues. These data originate in a study of cytomegalovirus exposure and HLA in healthy donors. On the study more broadly: A preliminary data release comprised tens of millions of unique TCRs obtained from HLA-typed donors. Study results and limitations: Donors were assumed by presence/absence analyses to have roughly uniform sequencing depth. Several of the most significant clusters appeared, in a later analysis, to be linked to common viral pathogens.

This chain links TRBV7-6 with TRBJ2-5; TRBD2 matches 10 bases. This clonotype originated in a woman aged 40 to 55 in good health and CMV-seropositive. The source material was PBMCs. CDR3 coding DNA: TGTGCCAGCACTCTAGCTAGCGGGAGAACGCAGGAGACCCAGTACTTC. Translation gives CASTLASGRTQETQYF.